This T cell receptor (beta chain) was identified in a study of shared clonotypes between healthy human individuals. J gave up 5 bases and V 0 bases, and 7 bases lay outside the gene matches. CDR1 and CDR2 (germline): SGHNT, YYREEE (reference sequence). The CDR3 loop spans 16 amino acids. Each PCR replicate from the sorted subsets contained 200 to 250 ng DNA, which is 25,000 to 30,000 T cell genomes. Data came from immunoSEQ multiplex PCR; TCRdb stores just in-frame clones and leaves some out. Of roughly 520,000 clones in the sample, around 95% are singletons; the top ten hold about 0.059%. The origin of this receptor is a woman younger than 45 in good health. Sequencing input: naive CD4+ T cells sorted from blood. The subset is: CD45RA+ positively selected. V and J are TRBV5-4 and TRBJ2-2, with 7 positions matching TRBD2. The CDR3 DNA is TGTGCCAGCAGCTTGGAGCCTAGCGGTTCAACCGGGGAGCTGTTTTTT. Protein: CASSLEPSGSTGELFF.